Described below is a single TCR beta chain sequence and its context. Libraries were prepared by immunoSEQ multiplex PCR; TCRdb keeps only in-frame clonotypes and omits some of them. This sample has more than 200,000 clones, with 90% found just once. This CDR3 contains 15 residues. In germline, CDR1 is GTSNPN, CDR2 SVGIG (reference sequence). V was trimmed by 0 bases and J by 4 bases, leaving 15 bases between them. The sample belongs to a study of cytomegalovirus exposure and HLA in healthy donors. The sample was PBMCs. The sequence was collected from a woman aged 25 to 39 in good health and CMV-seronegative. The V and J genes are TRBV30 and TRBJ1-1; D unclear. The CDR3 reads CAWSVRVTSGTEAFF. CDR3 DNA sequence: TGTGCCTGGAGTGTACGGGTTACTTCAGGCACTGAAGCTTTCTTT.